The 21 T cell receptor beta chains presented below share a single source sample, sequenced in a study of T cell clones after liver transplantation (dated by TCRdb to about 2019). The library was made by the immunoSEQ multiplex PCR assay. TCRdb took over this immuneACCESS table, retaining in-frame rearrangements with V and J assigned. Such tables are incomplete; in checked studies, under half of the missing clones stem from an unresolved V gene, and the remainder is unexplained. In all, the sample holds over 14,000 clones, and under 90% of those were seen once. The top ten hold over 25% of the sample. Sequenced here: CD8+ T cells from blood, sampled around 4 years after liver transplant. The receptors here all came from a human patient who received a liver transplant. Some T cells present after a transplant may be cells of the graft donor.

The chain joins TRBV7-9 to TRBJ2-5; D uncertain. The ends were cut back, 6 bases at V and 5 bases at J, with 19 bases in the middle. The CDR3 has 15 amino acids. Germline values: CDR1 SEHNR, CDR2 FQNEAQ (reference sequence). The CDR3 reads CASRVIMGSDETQYF. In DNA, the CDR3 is TGTGCCAGCAGAGTTATAATGGGTTCGGACGAGACCCAGTACTTC. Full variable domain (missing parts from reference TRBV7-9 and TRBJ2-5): DTGVSQNPRHKITKRGQNVTFRCDPISEHNRLYWYRQTLGQGPEFLTYFQNEAQLEKSRLLSDRFSAERPKGSFSTLEIQRTEQGDSAMYLCASRVIMGSDETQYFGPGTRLLVL.

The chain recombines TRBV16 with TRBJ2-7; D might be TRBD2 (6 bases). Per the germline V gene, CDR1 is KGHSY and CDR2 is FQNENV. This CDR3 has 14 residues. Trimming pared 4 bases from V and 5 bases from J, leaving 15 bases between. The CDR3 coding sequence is TGTGCCAGCAGCCCTATAGCGGAAGCCCACGAGCAGTACTTC. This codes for CASSPIAEAHEQYF.

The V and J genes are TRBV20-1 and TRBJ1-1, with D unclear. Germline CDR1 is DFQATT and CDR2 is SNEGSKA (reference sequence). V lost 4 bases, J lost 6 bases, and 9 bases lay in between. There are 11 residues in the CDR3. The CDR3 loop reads CSATPGPEAFF. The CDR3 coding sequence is TGCAGTGCTACCCCAGGTCCTGAAGCTTTCTTT.

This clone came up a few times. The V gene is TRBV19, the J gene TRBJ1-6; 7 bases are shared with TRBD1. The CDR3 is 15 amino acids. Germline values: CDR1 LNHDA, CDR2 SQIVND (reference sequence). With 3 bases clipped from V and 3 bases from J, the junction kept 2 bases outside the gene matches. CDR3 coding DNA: TGTGCCAGTAGTATTAGGGACAGCTATAATTCACCCCTCCACTTT. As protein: CASSIRDSYNSPLHF.

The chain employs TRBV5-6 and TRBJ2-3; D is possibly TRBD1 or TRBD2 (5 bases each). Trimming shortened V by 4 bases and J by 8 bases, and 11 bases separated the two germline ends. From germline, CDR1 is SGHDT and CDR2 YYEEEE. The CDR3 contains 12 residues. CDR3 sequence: CASSLRGVTQYF. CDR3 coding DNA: TGTGCCAGCAGCCTGCGAGGGGTTACGCAGTATTTT.

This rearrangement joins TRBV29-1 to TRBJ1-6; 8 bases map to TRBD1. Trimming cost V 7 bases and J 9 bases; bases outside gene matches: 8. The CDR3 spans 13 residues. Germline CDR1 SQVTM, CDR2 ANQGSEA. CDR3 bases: TGCAGCGCTCTGACAGGGGAGGGTTCACCCCTCCACTTT. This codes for CSALTGEGSPLHF.

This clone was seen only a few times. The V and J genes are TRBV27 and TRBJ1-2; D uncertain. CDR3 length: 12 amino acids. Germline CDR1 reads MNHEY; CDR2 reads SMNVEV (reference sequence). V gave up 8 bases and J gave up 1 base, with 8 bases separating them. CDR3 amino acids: CASRRGNYGYTF. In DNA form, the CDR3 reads TGTGCCAGCCGACGGGGTAACTATGGCTACACCTTC.

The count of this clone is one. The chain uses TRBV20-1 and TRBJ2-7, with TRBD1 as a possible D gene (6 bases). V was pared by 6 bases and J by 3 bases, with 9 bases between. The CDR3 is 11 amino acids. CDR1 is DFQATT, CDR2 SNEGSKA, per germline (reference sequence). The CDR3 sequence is CSAVDSYEQYF. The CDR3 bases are TGCAGTGCGGTGGACAGCTACGAGCAGTACTTC.

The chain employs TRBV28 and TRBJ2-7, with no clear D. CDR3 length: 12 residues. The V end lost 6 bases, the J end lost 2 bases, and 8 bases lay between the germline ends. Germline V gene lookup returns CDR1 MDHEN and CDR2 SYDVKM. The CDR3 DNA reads TGTGCCAGCAGCTCGGACGCCTACGAGCAGTACTTC. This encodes CASSSDAYEQYF.

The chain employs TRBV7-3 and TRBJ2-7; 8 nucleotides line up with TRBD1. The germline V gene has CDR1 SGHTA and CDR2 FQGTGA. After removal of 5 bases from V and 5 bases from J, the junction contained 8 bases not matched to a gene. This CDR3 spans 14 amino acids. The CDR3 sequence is CASSMSQGDDEQYF. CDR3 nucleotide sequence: TGTGCCAGCAGCATGTCACAGGGGGACGACGAGCAGTACTTC.

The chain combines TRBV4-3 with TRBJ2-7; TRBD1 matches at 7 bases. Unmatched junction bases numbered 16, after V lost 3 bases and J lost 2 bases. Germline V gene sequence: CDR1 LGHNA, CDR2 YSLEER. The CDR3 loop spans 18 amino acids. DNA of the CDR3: TGCGCCAGCAGCCACCTGATCTTAAACAGGGGTGGCCCCTACGAGCAGTACTTC. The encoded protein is CASSHLILNRGGPYEQYF.

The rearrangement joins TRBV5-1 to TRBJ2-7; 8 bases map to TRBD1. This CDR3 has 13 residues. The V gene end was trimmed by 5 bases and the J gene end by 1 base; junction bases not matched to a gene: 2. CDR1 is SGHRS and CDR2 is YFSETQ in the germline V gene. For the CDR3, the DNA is TGCGCCAGCAGGGACAGGGTGTCCTACGAGCAGTACTTC. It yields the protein CASRDRVSYEQYF. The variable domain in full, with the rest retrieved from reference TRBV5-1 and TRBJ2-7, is KAGVTQTPRYLIKTRGQQVTLSCSPISGHRSVSWYQQTPGQGLQFLFEYFSETQRNKGNFPGRFSGRQFSNSRSEMNVSTLELGDSALYLCASRDRVSYEQYFGPGTRLTVT.

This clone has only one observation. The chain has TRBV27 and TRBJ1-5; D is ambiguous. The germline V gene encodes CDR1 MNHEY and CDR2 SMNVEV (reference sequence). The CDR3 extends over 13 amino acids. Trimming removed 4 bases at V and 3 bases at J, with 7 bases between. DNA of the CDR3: TGTGCCAGCAGTTCAGCTTTCAATCAGCCCCAGCATTTT. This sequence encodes CASSSAFNQPQHF.

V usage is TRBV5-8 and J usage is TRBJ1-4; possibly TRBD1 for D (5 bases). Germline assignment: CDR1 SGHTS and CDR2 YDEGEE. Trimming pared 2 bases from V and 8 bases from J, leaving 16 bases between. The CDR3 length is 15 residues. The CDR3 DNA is TGTGCCAGCAGCTTCATCGTTGAGGGGAGGGAAAAACTGTTTTTT. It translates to CASSFIVEGREKLFF.

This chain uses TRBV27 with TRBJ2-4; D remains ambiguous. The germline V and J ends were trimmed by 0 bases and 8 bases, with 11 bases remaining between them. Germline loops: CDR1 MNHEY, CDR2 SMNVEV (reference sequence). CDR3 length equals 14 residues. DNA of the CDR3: TGTGCCAGCAGTTTATCGTTCGCCGGTGACATTCAGTACTTC. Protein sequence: CASSLSFAGDIQYF.

The chain's CDR3 is CASEGGNQETQYF. The DNA of the CDR3 is TGTGCCAGCGAGGGGGGGAACCAAGAGACCCAGTACTTC. The chain joins TRBV11-2 to TRBJ2-5; perhaps TRBD2 as D (7 bases). This CDR3 has 13 residues. CDR1 SGHAT and CDR2 FQNNGV come from the germline V gene. Trimming shortened V by 8 bases and J by 0 bases, and 10 bases separated the two germline ends.

The CDR3 here is CASGQPGQGMSGANVLTF. DNA for the CDR3: TGTGCTAGTGGTCAGCCGGGACAGGGCATGTCTGGGGCCAACGTCCTGACTTTC. The chain has TRBV12-5 and TRBJ2-6; 9 nucleotides line up with TRBD1. Germline V CDR1 and CDR2: LGHNT, FRNRAP. Trimming cost V 5 bases and J 1 base; bases outside gene matches: 9. The CDR3 is 18 residues long. The full variable domain, completed using reference TRBV12-5 and TRBJ2-6, is DARVTQTPRHKVTEMGQEVTMRCQPILGHNTVFWYRQTMMQGLELLAYFRNRAPLDDSGMPKDRFSAEMPDATLATLKIQPSEPRDSAVYFCASGQPGQGMSGANVLTFGAGSRLTVL.

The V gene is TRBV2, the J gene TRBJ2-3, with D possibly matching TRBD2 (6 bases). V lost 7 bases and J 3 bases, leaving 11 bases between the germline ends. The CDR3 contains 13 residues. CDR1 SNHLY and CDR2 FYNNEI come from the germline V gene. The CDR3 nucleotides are TGTGCCAGCAATACCGGGGGTACAGATACGCAGTATTTT. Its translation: CASNTGGTDTQYF.

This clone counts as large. The CDR3 protein is CASSVDDYMNTEAFF. CDR3 DNA: TGTGCCAGCAGCGTAGACGACTATATGAACACTGAAGCTTTCTTT. The gene calls are TRBV9 and TRBJ1-1; D gene uncertain. V was trimmed by 0 bases and J by 0 bases, leaving 9 bases between them. The CDR3 has 15 residues. Germline CDR1 reads SGDLS; CDR2 reads YYNGEE.

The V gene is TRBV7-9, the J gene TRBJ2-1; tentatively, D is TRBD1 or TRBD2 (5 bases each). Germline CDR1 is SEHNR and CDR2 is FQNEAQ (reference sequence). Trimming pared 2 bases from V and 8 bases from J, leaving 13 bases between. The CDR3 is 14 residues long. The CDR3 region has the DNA TGTGCCAGCAGCTTATTCGGGACCCCGGATGAGCAGTTCTTC. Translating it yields CASSLFGTPDEQFF.

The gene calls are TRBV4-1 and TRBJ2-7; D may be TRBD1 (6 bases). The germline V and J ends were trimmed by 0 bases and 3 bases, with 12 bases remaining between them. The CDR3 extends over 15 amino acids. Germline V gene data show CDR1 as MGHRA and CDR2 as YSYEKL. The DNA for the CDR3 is TGCGCCAGCAGCCAAGATACCCAGGGGCTCTACGAGCAGTACTTC. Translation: CASSQDTQGLYEQYF.